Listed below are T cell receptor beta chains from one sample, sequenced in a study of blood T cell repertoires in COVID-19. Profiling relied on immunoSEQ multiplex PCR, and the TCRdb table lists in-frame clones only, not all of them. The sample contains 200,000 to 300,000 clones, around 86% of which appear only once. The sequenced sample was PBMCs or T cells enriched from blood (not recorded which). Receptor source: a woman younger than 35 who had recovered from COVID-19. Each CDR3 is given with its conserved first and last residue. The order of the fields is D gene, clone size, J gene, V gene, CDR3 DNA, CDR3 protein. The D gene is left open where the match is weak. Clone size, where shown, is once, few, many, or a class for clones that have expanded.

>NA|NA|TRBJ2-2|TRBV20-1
TGCAGTGCTAGTTACCAGGGAAAAGACACCGGGGAGCTGTTTTTT
CSASYQGKDTGELFF
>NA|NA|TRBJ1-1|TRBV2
TGTGCCAGCAGTTCCTTTATGAACACTGAAGCTTTCTTT
CASSSFMNTEAFF
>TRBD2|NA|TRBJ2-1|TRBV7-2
TGTGCCAGCAGCTTTCGGACTAGCGGGGGGGTTAGCTCCTACAATGAGCAGTTCTTC
CASSFRTSGGVSSYNEQFF
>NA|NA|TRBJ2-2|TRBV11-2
TGTGCCAGCAGCTTCCGACTGGAGAACACCGGGGAGCTGTTTTTT
CASSFRLENTGELFF
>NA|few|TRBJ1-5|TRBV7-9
TGTGCCAGCAGCTTAGTCAGGGATTCGGCGGGACAGCCCCAGCATTTT
CASSLVRDSAGQPQHF
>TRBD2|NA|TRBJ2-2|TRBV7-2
TGTGCCAGCAGCTTAACTAGCGGGAGTACCGGAGAGCTGTTTTTT
CASSLTSGSTGELFF
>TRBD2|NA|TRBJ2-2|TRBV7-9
TGTGCCAGCAGCTTAGAATGGACTAGCGTGGGCGGGGAGCTGTTTTTT
CASSLEWTSVGGELFF
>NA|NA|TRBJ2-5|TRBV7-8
TGTGCCAGCAGCCTGCCGTCGAGGGCAGAGACCCAGTACTTC
CASSLPSRAETQYF
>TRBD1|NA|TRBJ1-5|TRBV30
TGTGCCTGGAGTGTAAGAATGGGACAGGGGGCCCAGCCCCAGCATTTT
CAWSVRMGQGAQPQHF
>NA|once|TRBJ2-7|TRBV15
TGTGCCACCAGCAGAGCCTTAACGCAGGGGAGAGCGGGAGAGCAGTACTTC
CATSRALTQGRAGEQYF
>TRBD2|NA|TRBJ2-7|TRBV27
TGTGCCAGCAGTCCCCGGGACTATAGCTCCTACGAGCAGTACTTC
CASSPRDYSSYEQYF
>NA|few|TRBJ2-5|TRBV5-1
TGCGCCAGCAGCTTGGTGAAGGACTTTCAAGAGACCCAGTACTTC
CASSLVKDFQETQYF
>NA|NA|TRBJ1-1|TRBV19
TGTGCCAGCGAGATGAACACTGAAGCTTTCTTT
CASEMNTEAFF
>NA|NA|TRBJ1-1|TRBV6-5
TGTGCCAGCAGGGACCAGGGGAGGGTGAACACTGAAGCTTTCTTT
CASRDQGRVNTEAFF
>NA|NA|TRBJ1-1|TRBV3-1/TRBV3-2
TGTGCCAGCAGCCAAGACAGGGTGGTCCCTGAAGCTTTCTTT
CASSQDRVVPEAFF
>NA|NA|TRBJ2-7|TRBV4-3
TGCGCCAGCAGCCAAGATGTAGGGGGGGGGAGCTACGAGCAGTACTTC
CASSQDVGGGSYEQYF
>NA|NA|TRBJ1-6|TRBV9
TGTGCCAGCAGCGTAACTGGTTCACCCCTCCACTTT
CASSVTGSPLHF
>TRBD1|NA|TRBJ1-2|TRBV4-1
TGCGCCAGCAGCCAAGTAGTACTGTCGAGGGACAGGGGGCGTAGGGTCAACGGCTACACCTTC
CASSQVVLSRDRGRRVNGYTF
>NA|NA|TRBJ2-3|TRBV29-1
TGCAGCGTCCCGGGGGACGGAAGCACAGATACGCAGTATTTT
CSVPGDGSTDTQYF
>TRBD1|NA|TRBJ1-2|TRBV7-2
TGTGCCAGCAGCTCTAGGACAGGGGGCGGCTACACCTTC
CASSSRTGGGYTF
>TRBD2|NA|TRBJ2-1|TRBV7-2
TGTGCCAGCGAAGATGGGGGGGTAAACTACAATGAGCAGTTCTTC
CASEDGGVNYNEQFF
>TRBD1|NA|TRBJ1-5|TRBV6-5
TGTGCCAGCAGTCTTCGGGACAGGGGGAATCAGCCCCAGCATTTT
CASSLRDRGNQPQHF
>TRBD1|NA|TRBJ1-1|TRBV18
TGTGCCAGCTCACGGGGACAGAGGAACACTGAAGCTTTCTTT
CASSRGQRNTEAFF
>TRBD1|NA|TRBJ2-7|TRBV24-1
TGTGCCACCGCCGACAGGGGGCTGAGGGAGCAGTACTTC
CATADRGLREQYF
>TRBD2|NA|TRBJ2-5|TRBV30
TGTGCCTGGAGTGTAGGACTAGCGCGAGAGACCCAGTACTTC
CAWSVGLARETQYF
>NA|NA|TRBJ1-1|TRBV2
TGTGCCATGCACAGGGATGGTGGCACTGAAGCTTTCTTT
CAMHRDGGTEAFF
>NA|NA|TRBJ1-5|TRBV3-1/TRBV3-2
TGTGCCAGCGGCCGAGTAAATCAGCCCCAGCATTTT
CASGRVNQPQHF
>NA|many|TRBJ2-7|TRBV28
TGTGCCAGCCATGCCCAACAGGAGCTCTCCTACGAGCAGTACTTC
CASHAQQELSYEQYF
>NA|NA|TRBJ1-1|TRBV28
TGTGCCAGCAGCCAACGGGGTTCGGGCACTGAAGCTTTCTTT
CASSQRGSGTEAFF
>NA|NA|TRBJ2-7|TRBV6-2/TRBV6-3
TGTGCCAGCAGTTCCCTCTCCTACGAGCAGTACTTC
CASSSLSYEQYF
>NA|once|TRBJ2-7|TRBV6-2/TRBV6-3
TGTGCCAGCAGTTTCGGCTATACTACGACCTACGAGCAGTACTTC
CASSFGYTTTYEQYF
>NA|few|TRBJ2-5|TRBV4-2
TGTGCCAGCAGCCAAGAAGACTTCCAAGAGACCCAGTACTTC
CASSQEDFQETQYF
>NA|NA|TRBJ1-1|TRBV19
TGTGCCAGTAGGAAGGATCTGGCATATTTAGGGGACACTGAAGCTTTCTTT
CASRKDLAYLGDTEAFF
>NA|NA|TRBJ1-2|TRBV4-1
TGCGCCAGCAGCCAACCATGGGACTTTAACTATGGCTACACCTTC
CASSQPWDFNYGYTF
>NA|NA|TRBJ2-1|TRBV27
NA
CASSFFGEANNEQFF
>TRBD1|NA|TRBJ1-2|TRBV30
TGTGCCTGGAGTGCCGCTGGGCAGGGGGTGACGGCTAACTATGGCTACACCTTC
CAWSAAGQGVTANYGYTF
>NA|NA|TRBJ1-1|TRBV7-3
TGTGCCAGCAGCCAAGGAGACAGGCCGGGCACTGAAGCTTTCTTT
CASSQGDRPGTEAFF
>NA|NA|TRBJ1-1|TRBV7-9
TGTGCCAGCAGCTCGAACGGTGCTTATATGAACACTGAAGCTTTCTTT
CASSSNGAYMNTEAFF
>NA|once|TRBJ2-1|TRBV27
TGTGCCAGCGGTCATGTTGGCACACACAATGAGCAGTTCTTC
CASGHVGTHNEQFF
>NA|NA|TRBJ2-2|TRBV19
TGTGCCAGTAGTTTATCAGGGGTTTACACCGGGGAGCTGTTTTTT
CASSLSGVYTGELFF
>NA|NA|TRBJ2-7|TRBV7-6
TGTGCCAGCAGCTTAGTGGGGGGTCGGAGCTCCTACGAGCAGTACTTC
CASSLVGGRSSYEQYF
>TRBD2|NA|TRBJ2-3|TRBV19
TGTGCCAGTACCCCGACTAGCCCTCGGGCAGATACGCAGTATTTT
CASTPTSPRADTQYF
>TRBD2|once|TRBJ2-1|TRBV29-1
TGCAGCGTCATTCTAGCGGAGTACAATGAGCAGTTCTTC
CSVILAEYNEQFF
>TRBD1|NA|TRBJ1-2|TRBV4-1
TGCGCCAGCAGCCCCGGGGGACAGCCAGTTAACTATGGCTACACCTTC
CASSPGGQPVNYGYTF
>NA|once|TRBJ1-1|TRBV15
TGTGCCACCAGCAGCGGCCGGGACGGGGGAACCCGAACTGAAGCTTTCTTT
CATSSGRDGGTRTEAFF
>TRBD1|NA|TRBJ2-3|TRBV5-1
TGCGCCAGCAGCTTGGCCCCTCAGGGGGCGGCAGATACGCAGTATTTT
CASSLAPQGAADTQYF
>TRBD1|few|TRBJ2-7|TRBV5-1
TGCGCCAGCAGCTTGCCACAGGGGGCGGGCTACGAGCAGTACTTC
CASSLPQGAGYEQYF
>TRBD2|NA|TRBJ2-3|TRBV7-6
TGTGCCAGCAGCTTAAACGGCCTCATAGCGGGGGGGCGTGATACGCAGTATTTT
CASSLNGLIAGGRDTQYF
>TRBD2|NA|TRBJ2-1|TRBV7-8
TGTGCCAGCAGCTCCGAGGTAGCGGGCACCTACAATGAGCAGTTCTTC
CASSSEVAGTYNEQFF
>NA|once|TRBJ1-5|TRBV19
TGTGCCAGTAGTAACCAACAGGGAAATCAGCCCCAGCATTTT
CASSNQQGNQPQHF
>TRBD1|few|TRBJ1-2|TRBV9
TGTGCCAGCAGCGTAGCTAGTAGGGGCACAGGGGGCTTTAACTATGGCTACACCTTC
CASSVASRGTGGFNYGYTF
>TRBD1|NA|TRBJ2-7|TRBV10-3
TGTGCCATCAGTTCCGGGACAGGGGACTACGAGCAGTACTTC
CAISSGTGDYEQYF
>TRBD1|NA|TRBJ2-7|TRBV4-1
TGCGCCAGCAGCCTACTTGGGACAGGGGCCTACGAGCAGTACTTC
CASSLLGTGAYEQYF
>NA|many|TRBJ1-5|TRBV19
TGTGCCAGTAGTATTTTAATGGCAGGGATCGTCGATCAGCCCCAGCATTTT
CASSILMAGIVDQPQHF
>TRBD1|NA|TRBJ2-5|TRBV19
TGTGCCACTCGACAGGGGGCCGTTGGGGAGACCCAGTACTTC
CATRQGAVGETQYF
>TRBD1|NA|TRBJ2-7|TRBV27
TGTGCCAGCAGCCCCGGGACAGGGGTTACCTACGAGCAGTACTTC
CASSPGTGVTYEQYF